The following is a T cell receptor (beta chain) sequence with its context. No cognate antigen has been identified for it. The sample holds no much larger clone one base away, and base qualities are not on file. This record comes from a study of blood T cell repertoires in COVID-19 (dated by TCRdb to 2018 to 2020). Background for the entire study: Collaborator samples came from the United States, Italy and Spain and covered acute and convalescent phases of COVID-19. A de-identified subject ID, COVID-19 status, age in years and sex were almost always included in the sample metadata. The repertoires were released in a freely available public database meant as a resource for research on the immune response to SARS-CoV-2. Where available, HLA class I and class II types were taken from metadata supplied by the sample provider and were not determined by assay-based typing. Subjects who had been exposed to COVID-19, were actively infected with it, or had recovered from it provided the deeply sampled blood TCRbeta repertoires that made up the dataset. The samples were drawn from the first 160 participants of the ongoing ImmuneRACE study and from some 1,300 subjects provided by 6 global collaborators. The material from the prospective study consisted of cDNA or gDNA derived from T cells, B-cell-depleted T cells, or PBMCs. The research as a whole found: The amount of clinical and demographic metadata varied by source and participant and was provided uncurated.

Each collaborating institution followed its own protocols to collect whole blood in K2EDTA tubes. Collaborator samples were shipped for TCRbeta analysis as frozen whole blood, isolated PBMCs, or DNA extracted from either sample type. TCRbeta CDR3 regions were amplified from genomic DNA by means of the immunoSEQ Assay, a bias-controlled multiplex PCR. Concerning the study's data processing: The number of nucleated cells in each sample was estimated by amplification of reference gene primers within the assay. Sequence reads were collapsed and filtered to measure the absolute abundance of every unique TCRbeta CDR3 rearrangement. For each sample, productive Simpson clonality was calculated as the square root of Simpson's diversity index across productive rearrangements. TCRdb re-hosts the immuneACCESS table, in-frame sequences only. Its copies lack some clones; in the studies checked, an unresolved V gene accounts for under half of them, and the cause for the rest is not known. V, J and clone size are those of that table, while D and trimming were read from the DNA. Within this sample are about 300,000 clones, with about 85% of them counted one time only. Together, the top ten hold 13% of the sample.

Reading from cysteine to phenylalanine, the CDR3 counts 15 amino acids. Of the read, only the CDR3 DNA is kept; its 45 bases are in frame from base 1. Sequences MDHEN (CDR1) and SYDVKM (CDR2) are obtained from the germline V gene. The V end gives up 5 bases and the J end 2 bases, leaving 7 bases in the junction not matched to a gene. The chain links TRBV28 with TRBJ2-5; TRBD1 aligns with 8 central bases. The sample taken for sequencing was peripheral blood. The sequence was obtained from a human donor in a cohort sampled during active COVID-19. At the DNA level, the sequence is TGTGCCAGCAGTAGCATAGGGACAGGACAAGAGACCCAGTACTTC. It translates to CASSSIGTGQETQYF. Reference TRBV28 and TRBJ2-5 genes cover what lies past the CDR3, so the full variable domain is DVKVTQSSRYLVKRTGEKVFLECVQDMDHENMFWYRQDPGLGLRLIYFSYDVKMKEKGDIPEGYSVSREKKERFSLILESASTNQTSMYLCASSSIGTGQETQYFGPGTRLLVL.